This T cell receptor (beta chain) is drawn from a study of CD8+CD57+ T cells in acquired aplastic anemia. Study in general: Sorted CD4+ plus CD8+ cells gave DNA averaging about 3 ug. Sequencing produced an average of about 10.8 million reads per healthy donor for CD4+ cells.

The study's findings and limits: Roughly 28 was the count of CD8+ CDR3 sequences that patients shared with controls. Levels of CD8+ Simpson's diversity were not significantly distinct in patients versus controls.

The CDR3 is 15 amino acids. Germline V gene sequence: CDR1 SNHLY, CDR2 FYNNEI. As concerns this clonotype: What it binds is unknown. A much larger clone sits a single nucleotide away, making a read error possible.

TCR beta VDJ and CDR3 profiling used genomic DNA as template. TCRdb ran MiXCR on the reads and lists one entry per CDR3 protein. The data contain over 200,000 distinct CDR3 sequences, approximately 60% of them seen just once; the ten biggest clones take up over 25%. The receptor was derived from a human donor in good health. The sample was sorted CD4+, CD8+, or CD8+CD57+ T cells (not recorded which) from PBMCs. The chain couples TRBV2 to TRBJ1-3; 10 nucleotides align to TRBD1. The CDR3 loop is CASSVGTGVGNTTYF. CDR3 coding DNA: TGTGCCAGCAGTGTTGGGACAGGGGTTGGAAACACCACATATTTT.